This passage covers 28 T cell receptor beta chains from one sample sequenced in a study of CD8 T cells in Susac syndrome. A quantity of about 0.5 to 1 ug RNA underwent reverse transcription using random hexamers. TCRdb independently ran MiXCR on the immunoSEQ multiplex PCR reads; one entry per CDR3 protein. Counted here are about 150,000 distinct CDR3 sequences, approximately 94% occurring once; the ten biggest clones make up 0.21%. The specimen sequenced was CD8+ T cells from PBMCs. The receptors derive from a human donor with multiple sclerosis.

This chain joins TRBV18 and TRBJ1-2, with 7 bases that match TRBD1. Germline trimming cut 2 bases from V and 0 bases from J; bases unmatched to any gene: 3. The CDR3 spans 15 residues. Germline V gene sequence: CDR1 KGHSH, CDR2 LQKENI. CDR3: CASSPSTGTNYGYTF. In DNA, the CDR3 is TGTGCCAGCTCACCATCGACAGGGACTAACTATGGCTACACCTTC.

V and J are TRBV7-9 and TRBJ2-7; TRBD1 aligns across 8 bases. Germline trimming cut 2 bases from V and 4 bases from J; bases unmatched to any gene: 4. The CDR3 consists of 14 residues. CDR1 is SEHNR, CDR2 FQNEAQ, per germline (reference sequence). This chain's CDR3 is CASSLKDRGYEQYF. The CDR3 DNA follows: TGTGCCAGCAGCTTAAAAGACAGGGGATACGAGCAGTACTTC.

CDR3 DNA sequence: TGTGCCAGCAGTTTACCAGGAGCCTACACTGAAGCTTTCTTT. Translation: CASSLPGAYTEAFF. The genes are TRBV6-1 and TRBJ1-1, with D uncertain. Germline assignment: CDR1 MNHNS and CDR2 SASEGT. The CDR3 contains 14 residues. Trimming took 5 bases from V and 3 from J, leaving 13 bases between them.

This chain joins TRBV6-6 and TRBJ2-2; D unresolved. The CDR3 runs 15 residues. Per germline, CDR1 MNHNY and CDR2 SVGAGI (reference sequence). V was pared by 6 bases and J by 0 bases, with 11 bases between. CDR3 in amino acids: CASRHQATNTGELFF. CDR3 nucleotides: TGTGCCAGCAGACACCAGGCGACGAACACCGGGGAGCTGTTTTTT.

The gene calls are TRBV27 and TRBJ1-2, with TRBD1 identical over 10 bases. The trim removed 5 bases at V and 6 bases at J, leaving 3 bases unmatched. CDR1 is MNHEY and CDR2 is SMNVEV in the germline V gene (reference sequence). The CDR3 is 13 residues long. The DNA for the CDR3 is TGTGCCAGCAGTAGACAGGGGGCGGATGGCTACACCTTC. It translates to CASSRQGADGYTF.

The J gene is TRBJ2-2, the V gene TRBV20-1; D remains unclear. V was clipped by 6 bases and J by 5 bases, with 10 bases between them. In germline, CDR1 is DFQATT, CDR2 SNEGSKA (reference sequence). This CDR3 spans 12 amino acids. The CDR3 sequence: CSAPDGTGELFF. CDR3 sequence (DNA): TGCAGTGCCCCAGACGGTACCGGGGAGCTGTTTTTT.

The chain links TRBV30 to TRBJ1-6; D call uncertain. The CDR3 loop spans 16 amino acids. V gave up 5 bases and J gave up 10 bases, with 24 bases separating them. Per germline, CDR1 GTSNPN and CDR2 SVGIG (reference sequence). Here the CDR3 reads CAWDVEETALRSPLHF. DNA of the CDR3: TGTGCCTGGGACGTAGAGGAGACCGCTTTAAGGTCACCCCTCCACTTT.

The gene calls are TRBV20-1 and TRBJ2-3; D gene ambiguous. The V gene lost 0 bases and the J gene lost 5 bases, with 6 bases spanning the gap. There are 12 residues in the CDR3. Germline V gives CDR1 DFQATT, CDR2 SNEGSKA (reference sequence). The CDR3 here is CSARDLEDTQYF. The CDR3, as DNA: TGCAGTGCTAGAGATCTTGAAGATACGCAGTATTTT.

The chain employs TRBV2 and TRBJ1-1, with TRBD1 matching 9 bases. The CDR3 is 15 residues long. Unmatched junction bases numbered 6, after V lost 7 bases and J lost 0 bases. Looked up from germline, CDR1 is SNHLY and CDR2 is FYNNEI. In DNA, the CDR3 is TGTGCCAGCAACCCCGGGACAGGGATGAACACTGAAGCTTTCTTT. Residues: CASNPGTGMNTEAFF.

DNA of the CDR3: TGTGCCAGCAGCCAAGATGTCCGGCCCGATAAGCAGTTCTTC. It yields the protein CASSQDVRPDKQFF. The rearrangement links TRBV3-1 to TRBJ2-1; D is unclear. The V end was cut by 0 bases, the J end by 11 bases, with 14 bases between. The CDR3 contains 14 residues. Germline V CDR1 and CDR2: LGHDT, YNNKEL (reference sequence).

V usage is TRBV7-8 and J usage is TRBJ1-1, with 7 bases identical to TRBD1. This CDR3 region has 16 residues. The V and J ends lost 6 bases and 1 base, in that order; junction bases with no gene match: 11. Germline assignment: CDR1 SGHVS and CDR2 FQNEAQ. CDR3 DNA: TGTGCCAGCAGTTCCAGGGAGGGGGCGGAGAACACTGAAGCTTTCTTT. This sequence encodes CASSSREGAENTEAFF.

J is TRBJ1-3 and V is TRBV9; D unresolved. V was trimmed by 0 bases and J by 7 bases, leaving 8 bases between them. CDR3 size: 13 residues. From germline, CDR1 is SGDLS and CDR2 YYNGEE. CDR3 nucleotides: TGTGCCAGCAGCGTAGGAAGCCCTAACACCATATATTTT. Translated, it gives CASSVGSPNTIYF.

The rearrangement joins TRBV27 to TRBJ2-7; TRBD2 aligns across 14 bases. CDR1 and CDR2 (germline): MNHEY, SMNVEV (reference sequence). V was clipped by 5 bases and J by 1 base; unmatched bases: 7. The CDR3 consists of 17 residues. CDR3 protein: CASSTGLAGVVSYEQYF. For the CDR3, the DNA is TGTGCCAGCAGTACGGGACTAGCGGGGGTAGTTTCCTACGAGCAGTACTTC.

This rearrangement joins TRBV27 to TRBJ2-5; maybe TRBD1 (5 bases). V was shortened by 3 bases and J by 2 bases, with 16 bases between the two germline ends. The CDR3 totals 16 residues. Germline V gene lookup returns CDR1 MNHEY and CDR2 SMNVEV (reference sequence). CDR3 in amino acids: CASSFYAGQAQETQYF. DNA for the CDR3: TGTGCCAGCAGTTTTTACGCAGGACAAGCTCAAGAGACCCAGTACTTC.

The rearrangement uses TRBV28 and TRBJ2-1; unclear D gene. CDR3 length: 15 amino acids. Germline V gene data show CDR1 as MDHEN and CDR2 as SYDVKM. V was cut by 6 bases and J by 2 bases, with 14 bases left in between. In nucleotides, the CDR3 is TGTGCCAGCAGCTCGCTACAAGAGGCCTACAATGAGCAGTTCTTC. Its translation is CASSSLQEAYNEQFF.

V usage is TRBV27 and J usage is TRBJ1-2; unclear D gene. V gave up 5 bases and J gave up 7 bases, with 8 bases separating them. Per the germline V gene, CDR1 is MNHEY and CDR2 is SMNVEV (reference sequence). There are 11 residues in the CDR3. The CDR3 spells CASSGPSGYTF. The CDR3 nucleotides read TGTGCCAGCAGTGGGCCTTCTGGCTACACCTTC.

The table lists this clonotype with a few counts. V usage is TRBV27 and J usage is TRBJ2-7; D remains ambiguous. Germline CDR1 MNHEY, CDR2 SMNVEV (reference sequence). Trimming removed 2 bases at V and 4 bases at J, with 9 bases between. The CDR3 consists of 13 residues. The CDR3 nucleotides read TGTGCCAGCAGTTTAGGTACGAGTTACGAGCAGTACTTC. Translated, it gives CASSLGTSYEQYF.

V usage is TRBV6-2 or TRBV6-3 and J usage is TRBJ2-7, with TRBD2 matching over 7 bases. The germline V gene encodes CDR1 MNHEY and CDR2 SVGEGT. There are 15 residues in the CDR3. Losses at the gene ends were 2 bases for V and 5 bases for J; bases not matched to a gene: 9. The CDR3 here is CASSYKARLADEQYF. CDR3 bases: TGTGCCAGCAGTTACAAGGCCAGACTAGCCGACGAGCAGTACTTC.

The rearrangement uses TRBV4-3 and TRBJ2-5; D may match TRBD1 or TRBD2 (5 bases each). The CDR3 is 15 residues long. Germline V gene lookup returns CDR1 LGHNA and CDR2 YSLEER. The V gene lost 3 bases and the J gene lost 2 bases, with 13 bases spanning the gap. CDR3 coding DNA: TGCGCCAGCAGCCAGGGGACCTGGGGACAAGAGACCCAGTACTTC. Its translation: CASSQGTWGQETQYF.

The chain has TRBV12-5 and TRBJ2-5; 8 bases are a match to TRBD2. V lost 6 bases, J lost 5 bases, and 5 bases stayed unmatched. Germline-derived CDR1 and CDR2 are LGHNT and FRNRAP. The CDR3 has 13 amino acids. As DNA, the CDR3 is TGTGCTAGTGGCCCGGGGGGGGGTGAGACCCAGTACTTC. Amino acids: CASGPGGGETQYF.

This chain uses TRBV12-3 or TRBV12-4 with TRBJ2-3, with TRBD2 as a possible D gene (6 bases). CDR3 length equals 15 residues. Trimming stripped 2 bases from V and 5 bases from J, with 14 bases between. DNA of the CDR3: TGTGCCAGCAGTTTAAGGGCGGGGCGGAGAGATACGCAGTATTTT. Its protein is CASSLRAGRRDTQYF.

The chain joins TRBV29-1 to TRBJ1-2; tentatively, D is TRBD1 (5 bases). Germline loops: CDR1 SQVTM, CDR2 ANQGSEA. This CDR3 has 12 amino acids. The V end was cut by 6 bases, the J end by 8 bases, with 16 bases between. CDR3 sequence reads: CSVRQTRGGYTF. DNA for the CDR3: TGCAGCGTGCGACAGACTCGAGGGGGCTACACCTTC.

The chain couples TRBV20-1 to TRBJ1-1; weak D call: TRBD1 (5 bases). Trimming removed 3 bases at V and 1 base at J, with 12 bases between. This CDR3 spans 14 amino acids. Germline loops: CDR1 DFQATT, CDR2 SNEGSKA (reference sequence). The CDR3: CSARIRTGNTEAFF. CDR3 DNA: TGCAGTGCTAGGATTAGAACAGGGAACACTGAAGCTTTCTTT.

This sequence joins TRBV6-2 or TRBV6-3 and TRBJ2-7; D possibly matches TRBD1 or TRBD2 (5 bases each). V lost 3 bases to trimming and J lost 7 bases, with 10 bases between them. There are 12 residues in the CDR3. Germline CDR1 is MNHEY and CDR2 is SVGEGT. This CDR3 reads CASSYWGSEQYF. The CDR3 coding sequence is TGTGCCAGCAGTTATTGGGGGAGTGAGCAGTACTTC.

This clonotype was seen only once. The genes are TRBV15 and TRBJ1-1; D is uncertain. The CDR3 has 13 residues. Per germline, CDR1 LNHNV and CDR2 YYDKDF (reference sequence). V lost 5 bases to trimming and J lost 3 bases, with 10 bases between them. The CDR3 protein is CATSPAGDTEAFF. CDR3 sequence (DNA): TGTGCCACCAGCCCTGCTGGGGACACTGAAGCTTTCTTT.

The chain carries TRBV6-5 and TRBJ1-2; D is unclear. Looked up from germline, CDR1 is MNHEY and CDR2 is SVGAGI. This CDR3 contains 14 residues. The ends were cut back, 0 bases at V and 5 bases at J, with 10 bases in the middle. CDR3 in amino acids: CASSYSFPLYGYTF. The DNA of the CDR3 is TGTGCCAGCAGTTACTCTTTCCCGTTGTATGGCTACACCTTC.

The chain recombines TRBV6-2 or TRBV6-3 with TRBJ1-6, with no clear D. This CDR3 is 14 amino acids long. The germline V gene has CDR1 MNHEY and CDR2 SVGEGT. The V and J ends lost 2 bases and 10 bases respectively, with 12 bases between them. The CDR3, as DNA: TGTGCCAGCAGTTACGCAACCTTGGGGTCACCCCTCCACTTT. It encodes CASSYATLGSPLHF.

The V and J genes are TRBV29-1 and TRBJ1-1, with D uncertain. Trimming pared 4 bases from V and 1 base from J, leaving 7 bases between. Germline V CDR1 and CDR2: SQVTM, ANQGSEA. The CDR3 is 12 residues long. This chain's CDR3 is CSVGVTNTEAFF. The CDR3 coding sequence is TGCAGCGTTGGAGTGACGAACACTGAAGCTTTCTTT.